This T cell receptor beta chain was retrieved from a study of T-cell reconstitution after alpha-beta-depleted transplantation in children. Whole-study results and caveats: T cells produced anew were the main source of T-cell counts and diversity one year after transplant. Recipient T cells and thymic progenitors that survived gave rise to the high TCRbeta diversity observed at day 60 in some patients. Expanded graft clones, several hundred of them, were reportedly the source of alpha-beta T cells about two months after transplant.

Germline CDR1 is DFQATT and CDR2 is SNEGSKA (reference sequence). The CDR3 is 14 residues long. V was clipped by 3 bases and J by 0 bases; unmatched bases: 4. The authors prepared the TCRbeta library with unique molecular identifiers. TCRdb ran MiXCR on the PCR reads and lists one entry per CDR3 protein. In the table there are fewer than 500,000 distinct CDR3 sequences, 43% of which are singletons. This clonotype was found a few times. The antigen remains unidentified. The sample in question was PBMCs, obtained before TCRalphabeta/CD19-depleted stem cell transplant. This sequence originates from a girl aged 2-10 years with aplastic anemia, due to receive a stem cell transplant. The J gene is TRBJ2-7, the V gene TRBV20-1; 8 positions match TRBD2. CDR3 bases: TGCAGTGCTAGTACTAGCGGTTCCTCCTACGAGCAGTACTTC. Translating it yields CSASTSGSSYEQYF.